This T cell receptor beta chain stems from a study of early T cells in non-severe SARS-CoV-2 infection. Study-wide background: Sequencing used unsorted whole-blood bulk RNA, so chains lack pairing.

In this sample, this clonotype turned up a few times. Its cognate antigen is unknown. cDNA molecules, individually, were tagged with unique molecular identifiers. TCRdb re-analysed the 5' RACE reads in MiXCR, keeping a single row per CDR3 protein. The table has tens of thousands of distinct CDR3 sequences, around 13% seen once; the top ten hold more than 3.5%. Study outcomes and limitations: Private and CD4 specificities were missed by VDJdb matching, skewed to anti-spike CD8.

The sequenced sample consisted of whole blood. The sequence was collected from an adult who was a healthcare worker with PCR-confirmed SARS-CoV-2 infection or an uninfected control (not recorded which).

The CDR3 sequence is CASSLDRPTARETQYF. Here the CDR3 DNA reads TGTGCCAGCAGCTTGGACAGACCAACCGCCCGGGAGACCCAGTACTTC. The chain links TRBV5-4 to TRBJ2-5; D gene uncertain. This CDR3 has 16 residues. Germline lookup yields CDR1 SGHNT and CDR2 YYREEE (reference sequence). The V gene lost 0 bases and the J gene lost 5 bases, with 17 bases spanning the gap. The whole variable domain, filled in from reference TRBV5-4 and TRBJ2-5, reads ETGVTQSPTHLIKTRGQQVTLRCSSQSGHNTVSWYQQALGQGPQFIFQYYREEENGRGNFPPRFSGLQFPNYSSELNVNALELDDSALYLCASSLDRPTARETQYFGPGTRLLVL.